This T cell receptor (beta chain) stems from a study of blood T cell repertoires in COVID-19. Background on the study: Sources were T cells, B-cell-depleted T cells, or PBMCs; the material itself was cDNA or gDNA.

The CDR3 is 17 amino acids. The germline gives CDR1 MNHEY, CDR2 SMNVEV (reference sequence). Germline trimming cut 5 bases from V and 7 bases from J; bases unmatched to any gene: 11. The assay was immunoSEQ multiplex PCR, and TCRdb's table has in-frame clones only and misses some. The sample shows a few hundred thousand clones, about 91% of them seen only once. Participants were aged roughly 18 to 90 years, lived in 24 US areas, and enrolled virtually. The origin of this receptor is a woman aged 40 to 55 with acute COVID-19. J is TRBJ2-1 and V is TRBV27; 13 nucleotides align to TRBD2. Sequenced: PBMCs or T cells enriched from blood (not recorded which). The CDR3 nucleotides read TGTGCCAGCAGTACCTCCGGGACTAGCGGGATTATGAATGAGCAGTTCTTC. It translates to CASSTSGTSGIMNEQFF.